The 6 T cell receptor beta chains reported below all come from one sample, sequenced in a study of breast tumors, draining lymph nodes, adjacent tissues. Axillary draining lymph nodes of breast cancer patients supplied the node samples. Each CDR3 protein is one row after TCRdb ran MiXCR on the multiplex PCR reads. The table lists under 250,000 distinct CDR3 sequences, less than 40% of them singletons. Sequencing was carried out using axillary lymph node tissue. These receptors were collected from a female donor with breast cancer. Some clones in this sample may be carry-over from other donors' samples.

This clonotype has at least ten counts. The rearrangement links TRBV27 to TRBJ1-5; D might be TRBD1 (6 bases). V was trimmed by 7 bases and J by 4 bases, leaving 11 bases between them. Germline CDR1 and CDR2: MNHEY and SMNVEV (reference sequence). This CDR3 spans 13 amino acids. The CDR3 here is CASKEQGNQPQHF. DNA for the CDR3: TGTGCCAGCAAAGAGCAGGGGAATCAGCCCCAGCATTTT.

The chain links TRBV29-1 to TRBJ1-6, with 7 bases that match TRBD1. Germline V gives CDR1 SQVTM, CDR2 ANQGSEA. Unmatched junction bases numbered 12, after V lost 4 bases and J lost 9 bases. The CDR3 loop spans 15 amino acids. This CDR3 is CSVGGGSRGFSPLHF. Written as DNA, the CDR3 is TGCAGCGTTGGGGGGGGCAGCAGGGGGTTTTCACCCCTCCACTTT.

In the case of this clonotype: With a much larger clone just one base away, this may be a read error. The missing conserved phenylalanine or tryptophan at the end of this CDR3 makes a read error likely. V usage is TRBV28 and J usage is TRBJ1-2; D remains ambiguous. Germline-derived CDR1 and CDR2 are MDHEN and SYDVKM. V was trimmed by 5 bases and J by 2 bases, leaving 12 bases between them. This CDR3 has 14 amino acids. DNA of the CDR3: TGTGCCAGCAGTGGGGAAGGGAGGAACTATGGCTACACCCTC. Its protein product is CASSGEGRNYGYTL.

This clonotype was detected many times. The chain joins TRBV11-1 to TRBJ1-3; unclear D gene. Trimming took off 8 bases at V and 0 bases at J, with 11 bases between the two ends. CDR3 size: 14 residues. Per the germline V gene, CDR1 is SGHAT and CDR2 is FQDESV (reference sequence). For the CDR3, the DNA is TGTGCCAGCGCCCGAGAGCCCTCTGGAAACACCATATATTTT. This gives the protein CASAREPSGNTIYF.

This clonotype was observed a single time. V gene TRBV20-1 combines with J gene TRBJ1-5; D uncertain. V lost 6 bases and J lost 5, with 14 bases in between. Germline V gives CDR1 DFQATT, CDR2 SNEGSKA (reference sequence). This CDR3 spans 13 amino acids. CDR3 residues: CSALLLRDQPQHF. CDR3 nucleotides: TGCAGTGCCCTGTTACTCCGGGATCAGCCCCAGCATTTT.

The V and J genes are TRBV11-1 and TRBJ1-3; 8 nucleotides align to TRBD1. Unmatched junction bases numbered 6, after V lost 4 bases and J lost 7 bases. The CDR3 has 14 residues. Germline V gene sequence: CDR1 SGHAT, CDR2 FQDESV (reference sequence). The CDR3 DNA sequence: TGTGCCAGCAGCTCCAAAAGGACAGGGAACACCATATATTTT. It translates to CASSSKRTGNTIYF.